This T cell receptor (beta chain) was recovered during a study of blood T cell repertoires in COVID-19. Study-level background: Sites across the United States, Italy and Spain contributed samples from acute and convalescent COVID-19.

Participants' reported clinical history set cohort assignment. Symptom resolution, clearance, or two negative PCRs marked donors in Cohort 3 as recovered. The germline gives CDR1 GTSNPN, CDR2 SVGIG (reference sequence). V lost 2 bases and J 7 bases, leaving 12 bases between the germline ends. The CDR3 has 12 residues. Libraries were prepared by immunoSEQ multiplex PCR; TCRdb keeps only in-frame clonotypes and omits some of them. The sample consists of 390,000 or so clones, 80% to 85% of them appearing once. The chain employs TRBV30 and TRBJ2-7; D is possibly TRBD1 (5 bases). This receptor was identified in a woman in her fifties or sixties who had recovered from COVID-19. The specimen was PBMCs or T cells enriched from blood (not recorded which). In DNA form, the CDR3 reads TGTGCCTGGAGTTCTCAGGGTTGGGAGCAGTACTTC. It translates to CAWSSQGWEQYF.